Presented here are 23 T cell receptor beta chains from one specimen sequenced in a study of identical twins. MiXCR was run by TCRdb on the 5' RACE reads, yielding one entry per CDR3 protein. The sample holds more than 600,000 distinct CDR3 sequences, approximately 18% seen once. The data were also submitted as part of a second study, on T cells expressing NK-cell markers.

Sequences were obtained from PBMCs. These receptors came from a woman between 18 and 29 years old in good health.

This clonotype was seen a handful of times. The chain joins TRBV3-1 to TRBJ1-1; TRBD1 matches at 9 bases. The CDR3 has 18 residues. V shed 6 bases and J 4 bases; nucleotides not matched to a gene: 18. Germline loops: CDR1 LGHDT, CDR2 YNNKEL (reference sequence). CDR3 nucleotides: TGTGCCAGCAGTCCGAAGGACAGGGGATTTATTTGGGGCACTGAAGCTTTCTTT. Residues: CASSPKDRGFIWGTEAFF.

This clonotype has a handful of counts. V gene TRBV7-2 combines with J gene TRBJ2-3; TRBD2 matches at 10 bases. The CDR3 runs 16 residues. Germline V lookup: CDR1 SGHTA, CDR2 FQGNSA. With V trimmed by 1 base and J by 6 bases, 7 bases remained unmatched. In nucleotides, the CDR3 is TGTGCCAGCAGCTTAGTGATAGCGGGAGGAGGGGATACGCAGTATTTT. Residues: CASSLVIAGGGDTQYF.

The CDR3 reads CASSPYLETQYF. The CDR3 DNA reads as TGTGCCAGCAGCCCGTATCTGGAGACCCAGTACTTC. This chain uses TRBV7-8 with TRBJ2-5; D unclear. The germline V gene encodes CDR1 SGHVS and CDR2 FQNEAQ. V was pared by 5 bases and J by 5 bases, with 9 bases between. This CDR3 has 12 amino acids. The whole variable domain, remainder taken from reference TRBV7-8 and TRBJ2-5, is GAGVSQSPRYKVAKRGQDVALRCDPISGHVSLFWYQQALGQGPEFLTYFQNEAQLDKSGLPSDRFFAERPEGSVSTLKIQRTQQEDSAVYLCASSPYLETQYFGPGTRLLVL.

The V and J genes are TRBV5-1 and TRBJ2-1; 11 bases match TRBD2. CDR3 length: 20 amino acids. Germline V CDR1 and CDR2: SGHRS, YFSETQ. J was trimmed by 5 bases and V by 0 bases; bases with no gene match: 16. In DNA, the CDR3 is TGCGCCAGCAGCTTGGGGGTACTAGCGGGGGTTCCTGTTGGCCACAATGAGCAGTTCTTC. Amino acid sequence: CASSLGVLAGVPVGHNEQFF.

The sample holds many counts of this clonotype. The gene calls are TRBV7-8 and TRBJ2-7; the D is unclear. This CDR3 contains 12 residues. V lost 5 bases to trimming and J lost 4 bases, with 9 bases between them. Germline values: CDR1 SGHVS, CDR2 FQNEAQ. Written as DNA, the CDR3 is TGTGCCAGCAGCCTCGCGAAGTACGAGCAGTACTTC. This encodes CASSLAKYEQYF.

This clonotype came up a few times. The genes are TRBV5-1 and TRBJ2-5; D not resolved. V lost 2 bases and J lost 5, with 13 bases in between. The CDR3 runs to 14 residues. The germline CDR1 and CDR2 sequences are SGHRS and YFSETQ. In DNA form, the CDR3 reads TGCGCCAGCAGCTTTGGGCCTAACGAGGAGACCCAGTACTTC. Translating it yields CASSFGPNEETQYF.

This chain connects TRBV5-1 to TRBJ2-4; no clear D. CDR3 length: 11 amino acids. Germline V lookup: CDR1 SGHRS, CDR2 YFSETQ. Trimming left V 4 bases short and J 4 bases short, with 3 bases between. The CDR3 is CASSAKNIQYF. CDR3 DNA sequence: TGCGCCAGCAGCGCAAAAAACATTCAGTACTTC. Together with reference TRBV5-1 and TRBJ2-4, the CDR3 gives the full variable domain: KAGVTQTPRYLIKTRGQQVTLSCSPISGHRSVSWYQQTPGQGLQFLFEYFSETQRNKGNFPGRFSGRQFSNSRSEMNVSTLELGDSALYLCASSAKNIQYFGAGTRLSVL.

The J gene is TRBJ1-1, the V gene TRBV11-3; unclear D gene. This CDR3 is built from 15 residues. Looked up from germline, CDR1 is SGHNT and CDR2 is YENEEA. The germline V and J ends were trimmed by 1 base and 5 bases, with 14 bases remaining between them. The CDR3 DNA sequence: TGTGCCAGCAGCTTAGGTGAAGGGCGGAGGACTGAAGCTTTCTTT. Translation gives CASSLGEGRRTEAFF.

V usage is TRBV6-6 and J usage is TRBJ2-5; the D is unclear. Germline V gives CDR1 MNHNY, CDR2 SVGAGI (reference sequence). The CDR3 consists of 12 residues. The ends were cut back, 4 bases at V and 7 bases at J, with 10 bases in the middle. This chain's CDR3 is CASSFDPGTQYF. The CDR3 DNA follows: TGTGCCAGCAGTTTTGATCCGGGGACCCAGTACTTC.

The V gene is TRBV12-3 or TRBV12-4, the J gene TRBJ2-7, with TRBD2 identical over 8 bases. Trimming took 5 bases from V and 2 from J; bases not matched to a gene: 11. This CDR3 has 16 residues. CDR3 DNA sequence: TGTGCCAGCAGTACCGGGGGGGGGCGCATCCCCTACGAGCAGTACTTC. Translation gives CASSTGGGRIPYEQYF.

This sequence joins TRBV5-1 and TRBJ2-1; 11 bases are shared with TRBD2. Unmatched junction bases numbered 1, after V lost 0 bases and J lost 5 bases. The CDR3 totals 15 residues. Looked up from germline, CDR1 is SGHRS and CDR2 is YFSETQ. The CDR3 DNA reads as TGCGCCAGCAGCTTGGAACTAGCGGGAGACAATGAGCAGTTCTTC. Translating it yields CASSLELAGDNEQFF.

This clonotype was seen more than once but under ten times. The V and J genes are TRBV6-5 and TRBJ2-1, with D hard to call. The germline V and J ends were trimmed by 3 bases and 6 bases, with 15 bases remaining between them. Germline CDR1 MNHEY, CDR2 SVGAGI. CDR3 length: 15 amino acids. Here the CDR3 DNA reads TGTGCCAGCAGTTATGCGGCAGGCAGTGGCAATGAGCAGTTCTTC. Residues: CASSYAAGSGNEQFF.

The V call is TRBV29-1, the J call TRBJ1-2; the D gene is possibly TRBD1 (6 bases). Germline CDR1 is SQVTM and CDR2 is ANQGSEA. Trimming left V 5 bases short and J 8 bases short, with 21 bases between. The CDR3 sequence is 14 residues long. DNA of the CDR3: TGCAGCGTTCCTAGACAGGCAGGCCTCGACGGCTACACCTTC. This translates into CSVPRQAGLDGYTF.

This clonotype was counted between two and nine times. The gene calls are TRBV20-1 and TRBJ2-1; 7 positions agree with TRBD2. The V segment lost 6 bases and the J segment 2 bases; nucleotides outside the gene matches: 4. Germline assignment: CDR1 DFQATT and CDR2 SNEGSKA (reference sequence). This CDR3 region has 13 residues. The CDR3 bases are TGCAGTGCCAGCAGCGGGGCCTACAATGAGCAGTTCTTC. This codes for CSASSGAYNEQFF.

This clonotype was recorded a few times. The chain has TRBV30 and TRBJ2-3; D is ambiguous. The CDR3 runs to 15 residues. Looked up from germline, CDR1 is GTSNPN and CDR2 is SVGIG (reference sequence). Trimming removed 1 base from V and 1 base from J, with 12 bases in between. CDR3 protein: CAWSDGYTRTDTQYF. The CDR3 nucleotides are TGTGCCTGGAGTGACGGTTACACGCGCACAGATACGCAGTATTTT.

This clonotype was seen a handful of times. V and J are TRBV20-1 and TRBJ2-7; TRBD2 aligns across 7 bases. V lost 3 bases to trimming and J lost 0 bases; unmatched junction nucleotides: 5. This CDR3 region has 14 residues. Germline V gene data show CDR1 as DFQATT and CDR2 as SNEGSKA (reference sequence). The CDR3 sequence: CSASGGGSSYEQYF. The CDR3 DNA reads as TGCAGTGCTAGTGGGGGGGGGAGCTCCTACGAGCAGTACTTC.

The rearrangement links TRBV20-1 to TRBJ2-5, with D uncertain. CDR1 is DFQATT and CDR2 is SNEGSKA in the germline V gene (reference sequence). Trimming took 6 bases from V and 7 from J, leaving 18 bases between them. The CDR3 extends over 13 amino acids. The CDR3 nucleotides are TGCAGTGCCTCTATTATGGCAGTCGGGACCCAGTACTTC. Encoded protein: CSASIMAVGTQYF.

This rearrangement joins TRBV12-3 or TRBV12-4 to TRBJ1-3; D is perhaps TRBD1 (6 bases). The ends were cut back, 6 bases at V and 12 bases at J, with 18 bases in the middle. CDR3 size: 13 residues. The CDR3 protein is CASSPGTFRVIYF. CDR3 nucleotides: TGTGCCAGCAGCCCCGGGACATTTCGAGTCATATATTTT.

This sequence joins TRBV3-1 and TRBJ2-1; D remains unclear. This CDR3 contains 13 residues. CDR1 is LGHDT, CDR2 YNNKEL, per germline (reference sequence). Trimming took off 1 base at V and 9 bases at J, with 10 bases between the two ends. CDR3 residues: CASSQGASTEQFF. The CDR3 DNA follows: TGTGCCAGCAGCCAAGGAGCCAGTACTGAGCAGTTCTTC.

The chain recombines TRBV27 with TRBJ2-1, with D maybe TRBD2 (5 bases). The CDR3 is 13 amino acids. Germline CDR1 and CDR2: MNHEY and SMNVEV (reference sequence). Between the trimmed V and J ends, which lost 3 bases and 6 bases, there was a span of 9 bases. CDR3 sequence (DNA): TGTGCCAGCAGTTTCTCCGAGGGCAATGAGCAGTTCTTC. Protein sequence: CASSFSEGNEQFF.

V is TRBV12-3 or TRBV12-4 and J is TRBJ2-7; possibly TRBD2 for D (6 bases). V was clipped by 3 bases and J by 2 bases, with 11 bases between them. This CDR3 is built from 14 residues. The CDR3 DNA is TGTGCCAGCAGTTTGGCGGGGATAACCTACGAGCAGTACTTC. Translating gives CASSLAGITYEQYF.

This clonotype was seen many times. CDR3 nucleotide sequence: TGTGCCAGCTCTCAACTGGTCGAAGAGACCCAGTACTTC. It codes for CASSQLVEETQYF. V gene TRBV6-2 or TRBV6-3 combines with J gene TRBJ2-5; D uncertain. Trimming shortened V by 8 bases and J by 3 bases, and 13 bases separated the two germline ends. Germline CDR1 reads MNHEY; CDR2 reads SVGEGT. This CDR3 has 13 amino acids.

This sequence joins TRBV10-3 and TRBJ2-1; D is undetermined. There are 13 residues in the CDR3. V lost 7 bases, J lost 2 bases, and 9 bases lay in between. The V gene's germline CDR1 is ENHRY and CDR2 SYGVKD. CDR3 amino acids: CAITSFTYNEQFF. In DNA, the CDR3 is TGTGCCATCACAAGCTTTACCTACAATGAGCAGTTCTTC.